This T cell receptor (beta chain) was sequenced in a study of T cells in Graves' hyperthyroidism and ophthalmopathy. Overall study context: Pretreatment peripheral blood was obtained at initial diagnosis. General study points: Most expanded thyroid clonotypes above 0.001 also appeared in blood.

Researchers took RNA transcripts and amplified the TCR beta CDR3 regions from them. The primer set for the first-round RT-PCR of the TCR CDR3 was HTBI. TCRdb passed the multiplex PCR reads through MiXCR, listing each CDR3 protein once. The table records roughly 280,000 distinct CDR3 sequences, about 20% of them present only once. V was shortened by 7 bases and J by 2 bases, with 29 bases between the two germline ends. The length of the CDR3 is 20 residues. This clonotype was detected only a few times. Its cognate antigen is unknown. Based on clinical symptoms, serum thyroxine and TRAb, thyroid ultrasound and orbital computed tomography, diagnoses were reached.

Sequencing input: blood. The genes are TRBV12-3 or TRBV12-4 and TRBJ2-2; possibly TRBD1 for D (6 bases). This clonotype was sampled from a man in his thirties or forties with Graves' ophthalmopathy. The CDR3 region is CASTNSINLRTASNTGELFF. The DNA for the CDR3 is TGTGCCAGCACTAACTCAATAAACCTACGGACAGCCTCAAACACCGGGGAGCTGTTTTTT.